This T cell receptor beta chain was found in a study of OX40 agonist ivuxolimab in advanced cancers. Study as a whole: Ivuxolimab doses were 0.01, 0.1, 0.3, 1.5, 3 or 10 mg/kg every 2 weeks. Participants, 70% to 90% male, averaged about 56 years of age, ranging from 23 to 79. General observations from the study: CD4+ T cells averaged fewer expanded clones than CD8+ T cells. At 0.1 to 3.0 mg/kg and by week 6, CD4+ and CD8+ T cells in the blood had expanded clonally.

This CDR3 spans 14 amino acids. The V gene's germline CDR1 is SGHRS and CDR2 YFSETQ. V was clipped by 0 bases and J by 7 bases, with 11 bases between them. Note on this clone: What it binds is not known.

Method: immunoSEQ multiplex PCR; TCRdb's copy keeps in-frame clones and lacks some. The sample has under 80,000 clones, just under 95% seen once; the top ten hold 0.32%. The TCR sequence derives from an adult with an advanced solid tumor such as melanoma, head and neck, liver or kidney cancer. This specimen was CD4+ or CD8+ T cells sorted from blood, taken in a trial of the OX40 agonist ivuxolimab. The gene calls are TRBV5-1 and TRBJ2-1, with D perhaps TRBD1 (5 bases). CDR3 loop: CASSLGSGLNEQFF. The CDR3 nucleotides are TGCGCCAGCAGCTTGGGCTCAGGGCTAAATGAGCAGTTCTTC.